This T cell receptor (beta chain) originates from a study of identical twins. TCRdb re-called the 5' RACE reads through MiXCR, storing one row per CDR3 protein. The sample yields hundreds of thousands of distinct CDR3 sequences, 8.5% to 9% seen once. Germline CDR1 reads SGDLS; CDR2 reads YYNGEE. This CDR3 has 19 amino acids. Trimming pared 0 bases from V and 3 bases from J, leaving 24 bases between. Healthy Caucasians alone served as donors. This clonotype was recorded a few times. These records were also assigned to another study, of yellow fever vaccine responses in identical twins.

The V call is TRBV9, the J call TRBJ1-2; no clear D gene. The sample consisted of PBMCs. The TCR was taken from a woman aged 18-29 years in good health. CDR3: CASSVAAAPGSGRDYGYTF. The CDR3 DNA follows: TGTGCCAGCAGCGTAGCCGCGGCACCGGGGTCCGGACGTGACTATGGCTACACCTTC.